The 11 T cell receptor beta chains below all came from one sample that was sequenced in a study of blood T cell repertoires in COVID-19. Repertoires were generated with immunoSEQ multiplex PCR, while TCRdb's copy carries only in-frame clones and drops some. The sample has a few hundred thousand clones, around four fifths seen once. Sequences were obtained from peripheral blood. These TCRs come from a young man with active or convalescent COVID-19.

This sequence joins TRBV27 and TRBJ2-3, with 11 bases lining up with TRBD2. The CDR3 is 17 residues long. Germline V gives CDR1 MNHEY, CDR2 SMNVEV (reference sequence). Losses at the gene ends were 4 bases for V and 3 bases for J; bases not matched to a gene: 9. The CDR3 DNA follows: TGTGCCAGCAGTTGGTTACTAGCGGGAGAGGGAACAGATACGCAGTATTTT. Translation gives CASSWLLAGEGTDTQYF.

This rearrangement joins TRBV3-1 (or the pseudogene TRBV3-2) to TRBJ2-1; 7 bases line up with TRBD2. The trim removed 3 bases at V and 8 bases at J, leaving 7 bases unmatched. The CDR3 length is 14 residues. Germline V CDR1 and CDR2: LGHDT, YNNKEL (reference sequence). CDR3 protein: CASSQTGTSDEQFF. The CDR3 DNA reads as TGTGCCAGCAGCCAGACGGGAACTAGCGATGAGCAGTTCTTC.

This clone was observed once. The chain has TRBV6-5 and TRBJ2-1, with D perhaps matching TRBD2 (5 bases). The germline V gene has CDR1 MNHEY and CDR2 SVGAGI. There are 14 residues in the CDR3. Between the trimmed V and J ends, which lost 2 bases and 7 bases, there was a span of 12 bases. CDR3 sequence reads: CASSYRSRGNEQFF. The DNA of the CDR3 is TGTGCCAGCAGTTACCGCTCCCGCGGGAATGAGCAGTTCTTC.

V gene TRBV27 combines with J gene TRBJ2-1; 12 bases map to TRBD1. The J segment lost 3 bases and the V segment lost 4 bases, leaving 4 bases of the junction unmatched. The CDR3 length is 16 residues. Looked up from germline, CDR1 is MNHEY and CDR2 is SMNVEV (reference sequence). CDR3 amino acids: CASSSGQGAFYNEQFF. The CDR3, as DNA: TGTGCCAGCAGTTCGGGACAGGGGGCTTTCTACAATGAGCAGTTCTTC.

The genes are TRBV5-6 and TRBJ1-1, with TRBD1 identical over 11 bases. The CDR3 is 15 amino acids. CDR1 and CDR2 from the germline V gene are SGHDT and YYEEEE. Trimming at V came to 2 bases and at J to 5 bases, leaving 5 bases not matched to a gene. CDR3 in amino acids: CASSLVRDRGTEAFF. As DNA, the CDR3 is TGTGCCAGCAGCTTAGTGCGGGACAGGGGGACTGAAGCTTTCTTT.

J is TRBJ2-3 and V is TRBV18, with 7 bases fitting TRBD2. The length of the CDR3 is 15 residues. V trimming: 0 bases; J trimming: 1 base; junction bases outside the gene matches: 1. Per germline, CDR1 KGHSH and CDR2 LQKENI. In DNA form, the CDR3 reads TGTGCCAGCTCACCACCGGGGAGGGGCACAGATACGCAGTATTTT. Encoded protein: CASSPPGRGTDTQYF.

This clone has a single count. The V and J genes are TRBV28 and TRBJ2-7; D gene unclear. The CDR3 is made up of 11 amino acids. Germline V gene sequence: CDR1 MDHEN, CDR2 SYDVKM. The ends were cut back, 4 bases at V and 8 bases at J, with 9 bases in the middle. CDR3 in DNA: TGTGCCAGCAGTTCCAAAGCGAAGCAGTACTTC. It is translated as CASSSKAKQYF.

The chain combines TRBV7-9 with TRBJ1-1, with a tentative D call TRBD1 (6 bases). CDR3 length: 16 residues. V dropped 5 bases and J dropped 0 bases, with 16 bases sitting between them. In germline, CDR1 is SEHNR, CDR2 FQNEAQ (reference sequence). The CDR3 loop is CASSRGGEGVNTEAFF. Here the CDR3 DNA reads TGTGCCAGCAGCCGTGGAGGGGAGGGGGTGAACACTGAAGCTTTCTTT. Variable domain in full (rest from reference TRBV7-9 and TRBJ1-1): DTGVSQNPRHKITKRGQNVTFRCDPISEHNRLYWYRQTLGQGPEFLTYFQNEAQLEKSRLLSDRFSAERPKGSFSTLEIQRTEQGDSAMYLCASSRGGEGVNTEAFFGQGTRLTVV.

The chain is built from TRBV6-2 or TRBV6-3 and TRBJ1-2; D possibly corresponds to TRBD1 (5 bases). The CDR3 consists of 13 residues. The germline V gene has CDR1 MNHEY and CDR2 SVGEGT. Trimming pared 3 bases from V and 3 bases from J, leaving 8 bases between. CDR3 amino acids: CASSYRGHYGYTF. The CDR3 bases are TGTGCCAGCAGTTATAGGGGCCACTATGGCTACACCTTC.

About this clone: This specimen includes other DNA sequences encoding the same CDR3. The chain uses TRBV2 and TRBJ1-5, with D perhaps matching TRBD1 (5 bases). Trimming removed 2 bases from V and 4 bases from J, with 9 bases in between. Germline V gene sequence: CDR1 SNHLY, CDR2 FYNNEI. This CDR3 has 14 residues. The CDR3 sequence: CASSEQGGNQPQHF. CDR3 nucleotides: TGTGCCAGCAGTGAACAGGGAGGTAATCAGCCCCAGCATTTT. The full variable domain, completed using reference TRBV2 and TRBJ1-5, is EPEVTQTPSHQVTQMGQEVILRCVPISNHLYFYWYRQILGQKVEFLVSFYNNEISEKSEIFDDQFSVERPDGSNFTLKIRSTKLEDSAMYFCASSEQGGNQPQHFGDGTRLSIL.

This chain links TRBV7-9 with TRBJ2-7; D is perhaps TRBD2 (6 bases). Germline CDR1 and CDR2: SEHNR and FQNEAQ (reference sequence). V lost 0 bases and J 6 bases, leaving 9 bases between the germline ends. This CDR3 is built from 13 residues. CDR3 nucleotides: TGTGCCAGCAGCTTAGCTCTAGCGTCCGAGCAGTACTTC. This sequence encodes CASSLALASEQYF.